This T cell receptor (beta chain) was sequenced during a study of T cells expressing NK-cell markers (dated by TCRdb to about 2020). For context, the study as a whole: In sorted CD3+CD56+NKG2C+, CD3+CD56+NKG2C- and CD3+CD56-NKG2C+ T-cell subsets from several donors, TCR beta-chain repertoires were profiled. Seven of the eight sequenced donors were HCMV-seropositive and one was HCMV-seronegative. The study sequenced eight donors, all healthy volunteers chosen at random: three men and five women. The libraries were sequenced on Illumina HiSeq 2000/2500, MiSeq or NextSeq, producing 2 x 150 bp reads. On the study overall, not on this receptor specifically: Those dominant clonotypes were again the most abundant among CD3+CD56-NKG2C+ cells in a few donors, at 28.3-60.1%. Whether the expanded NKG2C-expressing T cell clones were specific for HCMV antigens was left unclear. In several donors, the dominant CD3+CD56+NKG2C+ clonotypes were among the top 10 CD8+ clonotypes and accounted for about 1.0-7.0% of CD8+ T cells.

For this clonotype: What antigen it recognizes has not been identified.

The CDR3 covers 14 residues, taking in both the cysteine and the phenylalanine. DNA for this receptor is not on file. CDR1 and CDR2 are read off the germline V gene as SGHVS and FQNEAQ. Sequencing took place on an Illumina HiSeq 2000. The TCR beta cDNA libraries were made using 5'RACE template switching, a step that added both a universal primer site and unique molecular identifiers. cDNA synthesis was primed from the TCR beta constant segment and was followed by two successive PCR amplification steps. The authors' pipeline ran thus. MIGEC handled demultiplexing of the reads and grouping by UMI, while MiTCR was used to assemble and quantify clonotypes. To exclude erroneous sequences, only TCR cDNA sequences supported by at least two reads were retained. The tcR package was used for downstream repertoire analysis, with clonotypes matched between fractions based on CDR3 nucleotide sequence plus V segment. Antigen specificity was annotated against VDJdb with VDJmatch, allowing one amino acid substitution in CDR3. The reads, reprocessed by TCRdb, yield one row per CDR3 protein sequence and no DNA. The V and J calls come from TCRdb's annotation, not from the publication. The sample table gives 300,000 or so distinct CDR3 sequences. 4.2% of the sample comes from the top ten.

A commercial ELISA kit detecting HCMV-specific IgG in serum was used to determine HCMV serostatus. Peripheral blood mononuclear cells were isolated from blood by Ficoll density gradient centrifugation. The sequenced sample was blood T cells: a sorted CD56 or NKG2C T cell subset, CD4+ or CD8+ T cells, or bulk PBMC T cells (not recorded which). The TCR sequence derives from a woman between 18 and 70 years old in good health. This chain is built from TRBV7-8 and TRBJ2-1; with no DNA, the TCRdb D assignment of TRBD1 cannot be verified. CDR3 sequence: CASSLTGTNNEQFF.